Given below is one T cell receptor beta chain in context. The antigen is not known. The record originates from a study of cytomegalovirus exposure and HLA in healthy donors. J gave up 6 bases and V 4 bases, and 7 bases lay outside the gene matches. Germline lookup yields CDR1 SQVTM and CDR2 ANQGSEA. The CDR3 has 14 residues. Study outcomes and limitations: Sequencing had likely introduced a cluster of highly shared sequence variants as an artifact. Donors were assumed by presence/absence analyses to have roughly uniform sequencing depth. Fewer N-insertions (relative to the approximately 670-donor mean) were reportedly seen in an Asian-associated ancestry cluster in a later analysis.

PCR used 60 Vbeta primers and 13 Jbeta primers. The authors' processing: Later reanalysis found approximately 76 million unique TCR beta chains, around 9.9 million of them shared. Profiled with immunoSEQ multiplex PCR; TCRdb holds only in-frame clones, not every one. The V and J calls and clone size come from that table; D and trimming were worked out from the DNA. The data show about 170,000 clones, about three quarters seen once. Sequencing was performed on PBMCs. The chain has TRBV29-1 and TRBJ2-2; 8 bases align to TRBD2. The TCR comes from a female donor in good health and CMV-seronegative. This CDR3 is CSVGASGSAGELFF. The CDR3 nucleotides read TGCAGCGTTGGCGCCAGCGGGAGTGCCGGGGAGCTGTTTTTT.